One T cell receptor (beta chain) is described in this entry. Sequencing was performed with immunoSEQ multiplex PCR; in TCRdb, only in-frame clones are kept and a portion is missing. In the table there are 200,000 to 250,000 clones, about 86% of which are singletons. This entry is derived from a study of blood T cell repertoires in COVID-19. Background on the study: In each case, the material was cDNA or gDNA derived from T cells, B-cell-depleted T cells, or PBMCs.

V lost 1 base, J lost 0 bases, and 6 bases stayed unmatched. CDR1 LGHDT and CDR2 YNNKEL come from the germline V gene (reference sequence). This CDR3 contains 17 residues. What was sequenced was peripheral blood. The chain joins TRBV3-1 (or the pseudogene TRBV3-2) to TRBJ1-3, with 7 bases matching TRBD1. The clonotype was recovered from a woman aged 60-75 years with acute or convalescent COVID-19. CDR3 DNA sequence: TGTGCCAGCAGCCAAGCCCGGGACAGATCCTCTGGAAACACCATATATTTT. Its translation: CASSQARDRSSGNTIYF.